This T cell receptor beta chain emerged from a study of Ad26.COV2.S vaccination and SARS-CoV-2 variants. Study at large: Doses of Ad26.COV2.S were injected into muscle once or twice, 56 days apart.

Clones were read by immunoSEQ multiplex PCR, and TCRdb kept only the in-frame ones, dropping some. The table includes 400,000 to 500,000 clones, approximately 88% detected once. This CDR3 has 16 residues. V lost 0 bases and J lost 6, with 17 bases in between. CDR1 is LGHDT and CDR2 is YNNKEL in the germline V gene (reference sequence). Treatment noted: 19 received Ad26.COV2.S at low or high dose, single or two shots; about 5 received placebo; per-sample allocation not given. It was on day 63 after the first vaccine or placebo injection that samples were taken. The donor was a Boston adult aged 18-55 years.

The chain uses TRBV3-1 (or the pseudogene TRBV3-2) and TRBJ1-2; D might be TRBD1 (5 bases). The source is a person aged 18-60 years who received the Ad26.COV2.S COVID-19 vaccine or a placebo. The material was peripheral blood, obtained in a trial of Ad26.COV2.S vaccine versus placebo. The CDR3 bases are TGTGCCAGCAGCCAAGAAGAGGGAACACCGGGGGATGGCTACACCTTC. Amino acid sequence: CASSQEEGTPGDGYTF.